A single T cell receptor (beta chain) is shown here with its context. The CDR3 contains 16 residues. The V and J ends lost 2 bases and 3 bases respectively, with 17 bases between them. In germline, CDR1 is LGHNA, CDR2 YNFKEQ. The data originate from a study of T-cell memory formation after mild COVID-19. TCRdb reanalysed the 5' RACE reads using MiXCR and keeps one entry per CDR3 protein. The repertoire has hundreds of thousands of distinct CDR3 sequences, around 25% of them found once; the top ten carry approximately 12%. The V call is TRBV4-2, the J call TRBJ2-7; D perhaps matches TRBD2 (7 bases). This receptor was identified in an adult woman who had mild COVID-19 (a few samples of this study predate the infection). Cell type and time point are not known. The source material was PBMCs or a T cell subset sorted from them (not recorded which). CDR3 nucleotide sequence: TGTGCCAGCAGCCAAACTGGCGGGGGAGGGGGCTACGAGCAGTACTTC. Translating gives CASSQTGGGGGYEQYF.